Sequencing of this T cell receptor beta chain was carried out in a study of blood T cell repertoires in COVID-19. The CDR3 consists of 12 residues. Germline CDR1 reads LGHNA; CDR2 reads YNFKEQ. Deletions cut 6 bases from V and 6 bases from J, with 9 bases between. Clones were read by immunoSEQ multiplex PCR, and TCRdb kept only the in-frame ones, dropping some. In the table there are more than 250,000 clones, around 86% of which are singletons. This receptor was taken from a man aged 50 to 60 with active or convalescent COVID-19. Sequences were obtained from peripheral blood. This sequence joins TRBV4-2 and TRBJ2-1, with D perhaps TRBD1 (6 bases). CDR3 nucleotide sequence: TGTGCCAGCAGTCTACAGGGCAATGAGCAGTTCTTC. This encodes CASSLQGNEQFF.